Following are 12 T cell receptor beta chains from one sample sequenced in a study of T cell repertoires in cytomegalovirus infection. For these TCRs, the target antigens are not known. TCRdb re-analysed the reads in MiXCR, keeping a single row per CDR3 protein. In the table there are about 330,000 distinct CDR3 sequences, roughly a third of which are singletons. Here the sequenced sample was cultured PBMCs, taken from culture after CMV antigen stimulation. The origin of the receptors is a human donor in good health (CMV status not recorded). Some clones in this sample may be carry-over from other donors' samples.

V is TRBV7-9 and J is TRBJ2-1, with 12 nucleotides matching TRBD2. The CDR3 consists of 15 residues. Losses at the gene ends were 3 bases for V and 8 bases for J; bases not matched to a gene: 5. Germline assignment: CDR1 SEHNR and CDR2 FQNEAQ (reference sequence). CDR3 region: CASSFGLAGPDEQFF. The CDR3 DNA reads as TGTGCCAGCAGCTTTGGACTAGCGGGACCCGATGAGCAGTTCTTC.

This clonotype was detected many times. The rearrangement links TRBV7-2 to TRBJ2-5; TRBD2 agrees at 11 bases. The CDR3 runs to 18 residues. V dropped 1 base and J dropped 4; count of bases not matched to a gene: 11. Germline V gives CDR1 SGHTA, CDR2 FQGNSA. The CDR3 DNA sequence: TGTGCCAGCAGCTTAGTCTCGACTAGCGGGGTGGGAGGAGAGACCCAGTACTTC. This encodes CASSLVSTSGVGGETQYF. The variable domain in full, completed from reference TRBV7-2 and TRBJ2-5, reads GAGVSQSPSNKVTEKGKDVELRCDPISGHTALYWYRQSLGQGLEFLIYFQGNSAPDKSGLPSDRFSAERTGGSVSTLTIQRTQQEDSAVYLCASSLVSTSGVGGETQYFGPGTRLLVL.

Here the CDR3 reads CASSQGLAVVSYEQYF. The CDR3, as DNA: TGCGCCAGCAGCCAAGGTCTAGCGGTGGTCTCCTACGAGCAGTACTTC. The V gene is TRBV4-1, the J gene TRBJ2-7; 7 nucleotides match TRBD2. Germline CDR1 reads MGHRA; CDR2 reads YSYEKL. Trimming cost V 1 base and J 0 bases; bases outside gene matches: 6. This CDR3 is 16 amino acids long.

The V call is TRBV12-3 or TRBV12-4, the J call TRBJ2-3, with D maybe TRBD2 (5 bases). Trimming shortened V by 2 bases and J by 5 bases, and 11 bases separated the two germline ends. The CDR3 is made up of 14 amino acids. CDR3: CASSLFLAQDTQYF. CDR3 nucleotides: TGTGCCAGCAGTTTATTCCTAGCCCAAGATACGCAGTATTTT.

J is TRBJ2-1 and V is TRBV7-2; no clear D gene. V was clipped by 1 base and J by 5 bases, with 12 bases between them. The CDR3 has 15 amino acids. CDR1 is SGHTA, CDR2 FQGNSA, per germline. The CDR3 sequence is CASSLGFLRDNEQFF. For the CDR3, the DNA is TGTGCCAGCAGCTTAGGATTTCTCCGGGACAATGAGCAGTTCTTC.

The chain uses TRBV6-4 and TRBJ2-7; 12 bases line up with TRBD2. CDR1 and CDR2 from the germline V gene are MRHNA and SNTAGT. CDR3 length: 14 residues. The V segment lost 6 bases and the J segment 6 bases; nucleotides outside the gene matches: 6. CDR3 nucleotide sequence: TGTGCCAGCAGCCTGACTAGCGGGAGAGGCGAGCAGTACTTC. This translates into CASSLTSGRGEQYF.

The gene calls are TRBV7-8 and TRBJ2-1, with TRBD2 identical over 8 bases. The germline gives CDR1 SGHVS, CDR2 FQNEAQ. V was clipped by 2 bases and J by 6 bases; unmatched bases: 6. This CDR3 region has 15 residues. CDR3 nucleotides: TGTGCCAGCAGCTTAACAACGGGAGGGTTCAATGAGCAGTTCTTC. It encodes CASSLTTGGFNEQFF.

This clonotype came up many times. This chain joins TRBV10-3 and TRBJ1-2; possibly TRBD1 for D (5 bases). V gave up 6 bases and J gave up 2 bases, with 7 bases separating them. CDR1 is ENHRY, CDR2 SYGVKD, per germline. The CDR3 runs to 12 residues. CDR3 sequence: CAIRDTNYGYTF. The CDR3 DNA reads TGTGCCATCAGGGACACCAACTATGGCTACACCTTC.

The chain carries TRBV2 and TRBJ2-3; 10 nucleotides match TRBD1. The CDR3 length is 14 residues. V was clipped by 6 bases and J by 7 bases; unmatched bases: 7. Germline CDR1 is SNHLY and CDR2 is FYNNEI. For the CDR3, the DNA is TGTGCCAGCAGGTCGGACAGGGGGTCACATACGCAGTATTTT. It translates to CASRSDRGSHTQYF.

The J gene is TRBJ1-1, the V gene TRBV28; no firm D call. Germline V gene lookup returns CDR1 MDHEN and CDR2 SYDVKM. Between the trimmed V and J ends, which lost 9 bases and 1 base, there was a span of 12 bases. The CDR3 length is 13 residues. Here the CDR3 DNA reads TGTGCCAGTGGACGGTACCAGAACACTGAAGCTTTCTTT. It translates to CASGRYQNTEAFF. Based on the CDR3 plus reference TRBV28 and TRBJ1-1, the full variable domain is DVKVTQSSRYLVKRTGEKVFLECVQDMDHENMFWYRQDPGLGLRLIYFSYDVKMKEKGDIPEGYSVSREKKERFSLILESASTNQTSMYLCASGRYQNTEAFFGQGTRLTVV.

This chain uses TRBV6-5 with TRBJ2-2; 10 bases fit TRBD2. Germline trimming cut 5 bases from V and 0 bases from J; bases unmatched to any gene: 3. The CDR3 has 16 residues. Per germline, CDR1 MNHEY and CDR2 SVGAGI. The chain's CDR3 is CASSEREGTNTGELFF. The CDR3 region has the DNA TGTGCCAGCAGTGAGCGGGAGGGGACGAACACCGGGGAGCTGTTTTTT.

This clonotype has just a few counts. The rearrangement uses TRBV19 and TRBJ1-5; D not resolved. The germline V and J ends were trimmed by 3 bases and 4 bases, with 10 bases remaining between them. The length of the CDR3 is 14 residues. Germline V CDR1 and CDR2: LNHDA, SQIVND (reference sequence). The CDR3 DNA sequence: TGTGCCAGTAGTATTAGCACCCCAAATCAGCCCCAGCATTTT. Residues: CASSISTPNQPQHF.